The entry below describes one TCR beta chain. No antigen is known for it. The protocol was immunoSEQ multiplex PCR, while the TCRdb copy is restricted to in-frame clones and leaves out a portion. The sample lists approximately 140,000 clones; approximately 78% were seen once. The sample originates from a study of T cell responses to AZD1222 COVID-19 vaccine. General study findings and limits: Reportedly, close to half of spike-specific TCRs are directed against unmutated variant regions. Donors in the cohort were predominantly white British and more often female, and clonal diversity was possibly underestimated. Baseline seropositivity characterized only a handful of AZD1222 recipients.

Trimming at V came to 3 bases and at J to 0 bases, leaving 8 bases not matched to a gene. CDR1 and CDR2 from the germline V gene are KGHSH and LQKENI. This CDR3 spans 18 amino acids. The rearrangement joins TRBV18 to TRBJ2-6; 7 positions match TRBD1. This TCR derives from an adult in good health. The sample consisted of peripheral blood, taken on day 0 of MenACWY control vaccination. CDR3 amino acids: CASSPGTVQSSGANVLTF. CDR3 sequence (DNA): TGTGCCAGCTCACCTGGGACAGTACAAAGCTCTGGGGCCAACGTCCTGACTTTC.